The clone carrying this T cell receptor (beta chain) was counted a few times. Its specificity is unknown. Patients aged 18 to 65 had newly diagnosed hyperthyroidism of under 2 months' duration. This specimen comes from a study of T cells in Graves' hyperthyroidism and ophthalmopathy. Regarding the study as a whole: Onset of ophthalmopathy came a median roughly 6.9 months after the model predicted it. Among clonotypes expanded in thyroid above 0.001, most were also found in blood.

RNA transcripts gave rise to amplified TCR beta CDR3 regions. The HTBI primer set drove a first-round RT-PCR of the TCR CDR3. TCRdb re-analysed the multiplex PCR reads in MiXCR, keeping a single row per CDR3 protein. The data contain some 700,000 distinct CDR3 sequences, around 16% of them singletons. CDR1 LNHDA and CDR2 SQIVND come from the germline V gene (reference sequence). The CDR3 is made up of 17 amino acids. Trimming pared 3 bases from V and 0 bases from J, leaving 12 bases between. This chain joins TRBV19 and TRBJ2-6; D ambiguous. The sequence came from a man aged 50 or older with Graves' hyperthyroidism. The material sequenced was blood. CDR3 residues: CASSIEGTSSGANVLTF. The CDR3 DNA sequence: TGTGCCAGTAGTATCGAAGGTACCTCCTCTGGGGCCAACGTCCTGACTTTC.